One sample yielded the 24 T cell receptor beta chains listed below, sequenced in a study of blood T cell repertoires in COVID-19. The table came from immunoSEQ multiplex PCR; TCRdb's copy has only in-frame clones and leaves some out. The sample lists some 370,000 clones, 90% occurring once. The sequencing sample was made of peripheral blood. The receptor source for this set is a young man with active or convalescent COVID-19.

The chain couples TRBV7-8 to TRBJ2-7; D is uncertain. Per the germline V gene, CDR1 is SGHVS and CDR2 is FQNEAQ. Trimming took off 1 base at V and 2 bases at J, with 9 bases between the two ends. The length of the CDR3 is 14 residues. The CDR3 region has the DNA TGTGCCAGCAGCTTAGTTGTCGGAGCCTACGAGCAGTACTTC. This codes for CASSLVVGAYEQYF.

The CDR3 protein is CASRSGGGISNEQFF. The CDR3, as DNA: TGTGCCAGCAGGAGCGGCGGGGGGATATCGAATGAGCAGTTCTTC. The chain has TRBV27 and TRBJ2-1; 8 positions agree with TRBD2. CDR1 and CDR2 from the germline V gene are MNHEY and SMNVEV (reference sequence). This CDR3 has 15 residues. V was clipped by 6 bases and J by 7 bases; unmatched bases: 11.

The gene calls are TRBV4-2 and TRBJ2-5; TRBD1 matches 7 bases. Per germline, CDR1 LGHNA and CDR2 YNFKEQ. This CDR3 is built from 15 residues. V lost 2 bases to trimming and J lost 5 bases; unmatched junction nucleotides: 8. The CDR3 loop reads CASSQRGGELETQYF. CDR3 DNA: TGTGCCAGCAGCCAACGAGGGGGCGAGTTGGAGACCCAGTACTTC.

The chain combines TRBV18 with TRBJ1-6, with 7 bases identical to TRBD1. The junction had 3 bases not matched to a gene; V was cut back by 2 bases and J by 5 bases. This CDR3 comprises 15 residues. The germline CDR1 and CDR2 sequences are KGHSH and LQKENI. The CDR3 sequence: CASSPSQGNNSPLHF. The CDR3 DNA follows: TGTGCCAGCTCACCATCACAGGGGAATAATTCACCCCTCCACTTT.

This clone has just one count. Mismatch with germline at one junction end may stem from a read error. The genes are TRBV3-1 (or the pseudogene TRBV3-2) and TRBJ2-6; possible D gene TRBD2, 6 bases. The CDR3 is made up of 17 amino acids. CDR1 LGHDT and CDR2 YNNKEL come from the germline V gene (reference sequence). Written as DNA, the CDR3 is TGTGCCAGCAGCCAAGATCGGGGGTTCGGTGGGGCCAACGTGCTGACTTTC. This codes for CASSQDRGFGGANVLTF.

The chain has TRBV2 and TRBJ1-5; possible D gene TRBD1, 5 bases. This CDR3 has 15 amino acids. CDR1 and CDR2 (germline): SNHLY, FYNNEI. V lost 6 bases, J lost 0 bases, and 12 bases lay in between. The CDR3 protein is CASRQDRFSNQPQHF. The DNA of the CDR3 is TGTGCCAGCAGACAAGACAGATTTAGCAATCAGCCCCAGCATTTT.

This rearrangement joins TRBV6-5 to TRBJ1-5; D gene uncertain. CDR1 and CDR2 (germline): MNHEY, SVGAGI. V lost 8 bases and J lost 5, with 10 bases in between. The CDR3 totals 12 residues. The CDR3 coding sequence is TGTGCCAGCCACAACCTGGATCAGCCCCAGCATTTT. As protein: CASHNLDQPQHF.

J is TRBJ1-6 and V is TRBV5-8, with D possibly being TRBD1 (5 bases). The CDR3 has 16 amino acids. The germline CDR1 and CDR2 sequences are SGHTS and YDEGEE. V was clipped by 4 bases and J by 5 bases, with 16 bases between them. DNA for the CDR3: TGTGCCAGCAGCCCGGCGGGGGTCTCGGATAATTCACCCCTCCACTTT. This gives the protein CASSPAGVSDNSPLHF.

This chain uses TRBV7-2 with TRBJ2-2; a possible D gene is TRBD2 (5 bases). Germline assignment: CDR1 SGHTA and CDR2 FQGNSA. Trimming shortened V by 5 bases and J by 6 bases, and 19 bases separated the two germline ends. This CDR3 region has 16 residues. The CDR3 nucleotides are TGTGCCAGCAGCCCCTCTACGGCTAGGAGGTCCGGGGAGCTGTTTTTT. Residues: CASSPSTARRSGELFF. Complete variable domain (other parts from reference TRBV7-2 and TRBJ2-2): GAGVSQSPSNKVTEKGKDVELRCDPISGHTALYWYRQSLGQGLEFLIYFQGNSAPDKSGLPSDRFSAERTGGSVSTLTIQRTQQEDSAVYLCASSPSTARRSGELFFGEGSRLTVL.

The V gene is TRBV19, the J gene TRBJ2-5; 8 bases agree with TRBD1. This CDR3 region has 17 residues. Germline CDR1 reads LNHDA; CDR2 reads SQIVND (reference sequence). The V segment lost 1 base and the J segment 9 bases; nucleotides outside the gene matches: 16. The CDR3 DNA reads TGTGCCAGTAGTATAGCCGCCGGGACAGGCACCGGGGACCCCCAGTACTTC. It is translated as CASSIAAGTGTGDPQYF.

The genes are TRBV9 and TRBJ1-6; D is undetermined. The CDR3 covers 14 residues. With 0 bases removed from V and 8 bases from J, the gap between germline ends came to 9 bases. Germline-derived CDR1 and CDR2 are SGDLS and YYNGEE. CDR3: CASSVAGRDSPLHF. In DNA, the CDR3 is TGTGCCAGCAGCGTAGCCGGGAGAGATTCACCCCTCCACTTT.

The J gene is TRBJ1-1, the V gene TRBV2, with no clear D. Per germline, CDR1 SNHLY and CDR2 FYNNEI. Trimming shortened V by 4 bases and J by 1 base, and 4 bases separated the two germline ends. CDR3 length: 12 amino acids. The DNA of the CDR3 is TGTGCCAGCAGTGCATGGAACACTGAAGCTTTCTTT. The encoded protein is CASSAWNTEAFF. Using reference TRBV2 and TRBJ1-1 for the parts outside the CDR3, the full variable domain is EPEVTQTPSHQVTQMGQEVILRCVPISNHLYFYWYRQILGQKVEFLVSFYNNEISEKSEIFDDQFSVERPDGSNFTLKIRSTKLEDSAMYFCASSAWNTEAFFGQGTRLTVV.

A word on this clone: The same CDR3 can be traced to other DNA sequences in this sample. V usage is TRBV6-5 and J usage is TRBJ1-1; D is ambiguous. The length of the CDR3 is 12 residues. CDR1 and CDR2 (germline): MNHEY, SVGAGI. V shed 6 bases and J shed 0 bases, with 5 bases lying between them. In DNA, the CDR3 is TGTGCCAGCAGGCGGCTGAACACTGAAGCTTTCTTT. As protein: CASRRLNTEAFF.

The chain uses TRBV11-2 and TRBJ2-7, with 7 bases aligning to TRBD1. V was pared by 5 bases and J by 3 bases, with 7 bases of the junction left unmatched. Germline V gene data show CDR1 as SGHAT and CDR2 as FQNNGV. The CDR3 spans 14 residues. CDR3 sequence reads: CASSREGQFYEQYF. The CDR3 coding sequence is TGTGCCAGCAGCCGCGAGGGACAGTTCTACGAGCAGTACTTC.

This clone was observed once. The chain joins TRBV7-3 to TRBJ1-1; TRBD1 aligns across 9 bases. The trim removed 3 bases at V and 4 bases at J, leaving 3 bases unmatched. The CDR3 spans 14 residues. CDR1 SGHTA and CDR2 FQGTGA come from the germline V gene. The CDR3 bases are TGTGCCAGCAGCTTGGACAGGGGCTCCACTGAAGCTTTCTTT. Amino acids: CASSLDRGSTEAFF.

The genes are TRBV27 and TRBJ1-1, with a possible D match to TRBD1 (5 bases). Germline V lookup: CDR1 MNHEY, CDR2 SMNVEV (reference sequence). The ends were cut back, 6 bases at V and 1 base at J, with 9 bases in the middle. This CDR3 contains 13 residues. The CDR3 coding sequence is TGTGCCAGCAGCCAGGGAGGGAACACTGAAGCTTTCTTT. Its translation is CASSQGGNTEAFF.

The chain combines TRBV4-3 with TRBJ1-5; 7 bases are a match to TRBD1. The CDR3 has 14 residues. Germline V lookup: CDR1 LGHNA, CDR2 YSLEER. V was clipped by 3 bases and J by 6 bases; unmatched bases: 5. The CDR3 sequence is CASSQSTGVQPQHF. Written as DNA, the CDR3 is TGCGCCAGCAGCCAGTCCACAGGGGTTCAGCCCCAGCATTTT.

The chain combines TRBV3-1 (or the pseudogene TRBV3-2) with TRBJ2-1; 9 bases agree with TRBD2. V shed 3 bases and J 9 bases; nucleotides not matched to a gene: 3. Germline loops: CDR1 LGHDT, CDR2 YNNKEL (reference sequence). The CDR3 is 13 residues long. The CDR3 is CASSHRGGGEQFF. CDR3 bases: TGTGCCAGCAGCCACCGCGGGGGGGGTGAGCAGTTCTTC.

The CDR3 DNA sequence: TGTGCCAGCAGGACAGGTGAAAAACTGTTTTTT. Translating it yields CASRTGEKLFF. The chain joins TRBV2 to TRBJ1-4; possibly TRBD1 for D (6 bases). V lost 6 bases to trimming and J lost 7 bases, with 6 bases between them. The CDR3 has 11 residues. Germline CDR1 SNHLY, CDR2 FYNNEI. Using reference TRBV2 and TRBJ1-4 for the parts outside the CDR3, the full variable domain is EPEVTQTPSHQVTQMGQEVILRCVPISNHLYFYWYRQILGQKVEFLVSFYNNEISEKSEIFDDQFSVERPDGSNFTLKIRSTKLEDSAMYFCASRTGEKLFFGSGTQLSVL.

The rearrangement joins TRBV27 to TRBJ2-1; 11 positions agree with TRBD2. Trimming at V came to 2 bases and at J to 0 bases, leaving 6 bases not matched to a gene. The CDR3 consists of 18 residues. The germline CDR1 and CDR2 sequences are MNHEY and SMNVEV (reference sequence). CDR3 DNA: TGTGCCAGCAGTTTACTAGCGGGGGGACTGAGCTCCTACAATGAGCAGTTCTTC. Residues: CASSLLAGGLSSYNEQFF.

The chain is built from TRBV29-1 and TRBJ2-7; D is possibly TRBD1 (6 bases). The CDR3 runs 14 residues. Trimming removed 1 base from V and 4 bases from J, with 14 bases in between. Germline-derived CDR1 and CDR2 are SQVTM and ANQGSEA. Here the CDR3 DNA reads TGCAGCGTTGAAGGGGGCCAGGGGAAATACGAGCAGTACTTC. It codes for CSVEGGQGKYEQYF.

V is TRBV28 and J is TRBJ2-6; D may be TRBD1 (5 bases). V was clipped by 5 bases and J by 2 bases, with 10 bases between them. CDR3 length equals 15 residues. The V gene's germline CDR1 is MDHEN and CDR2 SYDVKM. The CDR3 sequence is CASSSQGTGANVLTF. In nucleotides, the CDR3 is TGTGCCAGCAGTAGCCAGGGAACTGGGGCCAACGTCCTGACTTTC. Full variable domain (missing parts from reference TRBV28 and TRBJ2-6): DVKVTQSSRYLVKRTGEKVFLECVQDMDHENMFWYRQDPGLGLRLIYFSYDVKMKEKGDIPEGYSVSREKKERFSLILESASTNQTSMYLCASSSQGTGANVLTFGAGSRLTVL.

This chain joins TRBV28 and TRBJ1-4; possible D gene TRBD1, 6 bases. Germline V gene lookup returns CDR1 MDHEN and CDR2 SYDVKM. The CDR3 spans 13 residues. Trimming stripped 11 bases from V and 4 bases from J, with 14 bases between. The CDR3 loop reads CASHGQNNEKLFF. CDR3 DNA: TGTGCCTCCCATGGACAGAATAATGAAAAACTGTTTTTT.

The chain is built from TRBV7-2 and TRBJ2-2; 13 bases agree with TRBD2. The J segment lost 5 bases and the V segment lost 4 bases, leaving 7 bases of the junction unmatched. This CDR3 comprises 17 residues. From germline, CDR1 is SGHTA and CDR2 FQGNSA. The chain's CDR3 is CASSSTSGRADTGELFF. The CDR3 region has the DNA TGTGCCAGCAGCTCCACTAGCGGGAGGGCCGATACCGGGGAGCTGTTTTTT.